The 4 T cell receptor beta chains listed next were all sequenced from one sample in a study of metastatic and nonmetastatic thyroid tumors. There were no patients who had received any treatment before thyroid surgery. MiXCR re-clonotyped the PCR reads for TCRdb. Of around 26,000 clones listed, around 3.5% are singletons. The material sequenced was blood. These receptor sequences come from a male donor with papillary thyroid cancer or a benign thyroid nodule (not recorded which). Some clones in this sample may be carry-over from other donors' samples.

This clone was counted a few times. CDR3 sequence reads: CSARSGQQPQHF. DNA of the CDR3: TGCAGTGCTAGATCGGGCCAGCAGCCCCAGCATTTT. The chain uses TRBV20-1 and TRBJ1-5, with D unclear. Trimming stripped 2 bases from V and 7 bases from J, with 9 bases between. The CDR3 loop spans 12 amino acids. Germline assignment: CDR1 DFQATT and CDR2 SNEGSKA (reference sequence).

This rearrangement joins TRBV7-2 to TRBJ2-2; a weak D match, TRBD1 (5 bases). This CDR3 comprises 14 residues. V dropped 7 bases and J dropped 6 bases, with 15 bases sitting between them. Per the germline V gene, CDR1 is SGHTA and CDR2 is FQGNSA. The CDR3 is CASITTRVSGELFF. The CDR3 region has the DNA TGTGCCAGCATCACTACCAGGGTCTCCGGGGAGCTGTTTTTT. Complete variable domain (other parts from reference TRBV7-2 and TRBJ2-2): GAGVSQSPSNKVTEKGKDVELRCDPISGHTALYWYRQSLGQGLEFLIYFQGNSAPDKSGLPSDRFSAERTGGSVSTLTIQRTQQEDSAVYLCASITTRVSGELFFGEGSRLTVL.

This clone is medium-sized within its sample. The chain uses TRBV27 and TRBJ1-5; no firm D call. The length of the CDR3 is 16 residues. The germline V and J ends were trimmed by 4 bases and 1 base, with 14 bases remaining between them. Germline V CDR1 and CDR2: MNHEY, SMNVEV (reference sequence). The chain's CDR3 is CASSSTSGRSNQPQHF. The CDR3 bases are TGTGCCAGCAGTTCGACCTCCGGACGGAGCAATCAGCCCCAGCATTTT.

This clone was seen at least ten times. One end of the junction does not line up with germline, which may come from a read error. The chain is built from TRBV20-1 and TRBJ2-1; D gene uncertain. This CDR3 is 12 amino acids long. Per germline, CDR1 DFQATT and CDR2 SNEGSKA (reference sequence). This CDR3 is CNARDRWNEQFF. CDR3 DNA: TGCAATGCTAGAGATCGTTGGAATGAGCAGTTCTTC.